This record covers a single TCR beta chain. Its antigen has not been determined. Base qualities were left out, and no much larger clone turns up one base away. The CDR3 starts with the cysteine, ends with the phenylalanine, and has 16 residues. The kept DNA is CDR3 alone, 48 bases in frame from the first base. The germline V gene specifies KGHSH as CDR1 and LQKENI as CDR2. Here V drops 3 bases and J drops 2 bases, and the junction holds 7 bases not matched to any gene. This specimen belongs to a study of blood T cell repertoires in COVID-19 (dated by TCRdb to 2018 to 2020). Notes on the research overall: Collaborator samples came from the United States, Italy and Spain and covered acute and convalescent phases of COVID-19. The material from the prospective study consisted of cDNA or gDNA derived from T cells, B-cell-depleted T cells, or PBMCs. Deeply sampled blood TCRbeta repertoires from subjects exposed to, actively infected with, or recovered from COVID-19 were included in the dataset. Nearly every sample came with metadata listing a de-identified subject ID, COVID-19 status, age in years and sex. The repertoires were released in a freely available public database meant as a resource for research on the immune response to SARS-CoV-2. Where HLA class I and class II types were available, the types were taken from metadata supplied by the sample provider, not from assay-based typing. Samples were obtained from the ongoing ImmuneRACE study (first 160 participants) and from about 1,300 subjects provided by 6 global collaborators.

General findings and caveats noted by the study authors: Clinical and demographic metadata were provided uncurated, with the amount varying by source and participant.

The immunoSEQ Assay, a bias-controlled multiplex PCR, was used to amplify TCRbeta CDR3 regions from genomic DNA. The source study handled its data this way. Nucleated cell counts per sample were estimated from amplification of reference gene primers within the assay. To quantify the absolute abundance of each unique TCRbeta CDR3 rearrangement, sequence reads were collapsed and filtered. For each sample, productive Simpson clonality was calculated by taking the square root of Simpson's diversity index across productive rearrangements. TCRdb's version of the immuneACCESS table is confined to in-frame rearrangements and falls short of the full clone set. An unresolved V gene accounts for under half of the shortfall where checked; the remainder is of unknown origin. V, J and clone size derive from that table, while D and trimming were established from the DNA sequence. The sample table holds more than 85,000 clones, of which 84% were seen once. 5.5% to 8.5% of the sample is taken by the ten largest.

Each collaborating institution followed its own protocols to collect whole blood in K2EDTA tubes. For TCRbeta analysis, collaborators shipped samples as frozen whole blood, isolated PBMCs, or DNA extracted from either of those sample types. Specimen: peripheral blood. This sequence originates from a woman aged 50 to 60 with acute or convalescent COVID-19. The sequence is built from TRBV18 and TRBJ1-5, with 7 junctional bases fitting TRBD1. CDR3 region: CASSPSDRLGNQPQHF. In nucleotides, the sequence is TGTGCCAGCTCACCTTCGGACAGGTTAGGCAATCAGCCCCAGCATTTT. With the portions outside the CDR3 filled from the reference TRBV18 and TRBJ1-5 genes, the complete variable region becomes NAGVMQNPRHLVRRRGQEARLRCSPMKGHSHVYWYRQLPEEGLKFMVYLQKENIIDESGMPKERFSAEFPKEGPSILRIQQVVRGDSAAYFCASSPSDRLGNQPQHFGDGTRLSIL.